These T cell receptor beta chains were read from a single sample in a study of cytomegalovirus exposure and HLA in healthy donors. Sequencing used immunoSEQ multiplex PCR; TCRdb keeps in-frame clones, though not all of them. The repertoire holds more than 120,000 clones, approximately 80% seen once, with roughly 6.2% in the top ten. The sequenced sample consisted of PBMCs. All receptors derive from a woman aged 40 to 50 in good health and CMV-seropositive. The CDR3 runs from the conserved cysteine through the conserved F or W. D genes are given only for firm matches. Rows give clone size only sometimes, using once, few, many, or a class for an expanded clone.

>TRBJ1-2|TRBV5-1|once|TRBD1
TGCGCCAGCAGCATTTCAGGGGGCTATGGCTACACCTTC
CASSISGGYGYTF
>TRBJ1-2|TRBV5-8|NA|NA
TGTGCCAGCAGCTTTTGGGGGCGCGACTATGGCTACACCTTC
CASSFWGRDYGYTF
>TRBJ2-7|TRBV7-9|once|NA
TGTGCCAGCAGCCAGACAGTTACCTACGAGCAGTACTTC
CASSQTVTYEQYF
>TRBJ2-3|TRBV2|NA|TRBD2
TGTGCCAGCAGTGGACCGGGACTAGCGGGGTTAGATACGCAGTATTTT
CASSGPGLAGLDTQYF
>TRBJ1-2|TRBV27|few|TRBD1
TGTGCCAGTAAGCCGGGACAGGGAACCGGCTACACCTTC
CASKPGQGTGYTF
>TRBJ2-7|TRBV6-1|NA|TRBD1
TGTGCCAGCAGCCAGACAGGGTATTCCTACGAGCAGTACTTC
CASSQTGYSYEQYF
>TRBJ2-7|TRBV7-9|NA|NA
TGTGCCAGCAGCTTAGGGCGCGGGGGCACAGTCTCCTACGAGCAGTACTTC
CASSLGRGGTVSYEQYF
>TRBJ2-1|TRBV29-1|few|NA
TGCAGCGTTGAAGGAGGGAATGAGCAGTTCTTC
CSVEGGNEQFF
>TRBJ2-1|TRBV2|few|TRBD2
TGTGCCAGCAGTGGGGGTGACGGGACTAGCAGATACAATGAGCAGTTCTTC
CASSGGDGTSRYNEQFF
>TRBJ2-1|TRBV30|NA|NA
TGTGCCTGGACGTCCCCTAACAATGAGCAGTTCTTC
CAWTSPNNEQFF
>TRBJ2-3|TRBV10-3|NA|TRBD2
TGTGCCATCAGGTCTAGCGGGAGCGACACAGATACGCAGTATTTT
CAIRSSGSDTDTQYF
>TRBJ1-3|TRBV29-1|NA|NA
TGCAGCGAGGAGCCGTCTGGAAACACCATATATTTT
CSEEPSGNTIYF